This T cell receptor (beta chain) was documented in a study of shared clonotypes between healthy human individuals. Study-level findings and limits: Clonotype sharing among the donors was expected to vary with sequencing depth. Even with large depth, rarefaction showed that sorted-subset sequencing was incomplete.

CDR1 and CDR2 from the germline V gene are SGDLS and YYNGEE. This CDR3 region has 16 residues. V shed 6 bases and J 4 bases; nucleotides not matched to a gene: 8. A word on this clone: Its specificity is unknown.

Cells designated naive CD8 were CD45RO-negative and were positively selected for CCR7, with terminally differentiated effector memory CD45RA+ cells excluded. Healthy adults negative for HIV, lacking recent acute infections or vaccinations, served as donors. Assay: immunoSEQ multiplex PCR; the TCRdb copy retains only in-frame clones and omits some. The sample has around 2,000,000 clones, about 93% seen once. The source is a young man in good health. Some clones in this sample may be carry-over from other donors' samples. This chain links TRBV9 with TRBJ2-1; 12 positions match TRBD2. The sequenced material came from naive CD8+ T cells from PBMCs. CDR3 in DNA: TGTGCCAGCACACTAGGGACTAGCGGGCCTTACAATGAGCAGTTCTTC. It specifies CASTLGTSGPYNEQFF. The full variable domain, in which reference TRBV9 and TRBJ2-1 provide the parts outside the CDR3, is DSGVTQTPKHLITATGQRVTLRCSPRSGDLSVYWYQQSLDQGLQFLIQYYNGEERAKGNILERFSAQQFPDLHSELNLSSLELGDSALYFCASTLGTSGPYNEQFFGPGTRLTVL.